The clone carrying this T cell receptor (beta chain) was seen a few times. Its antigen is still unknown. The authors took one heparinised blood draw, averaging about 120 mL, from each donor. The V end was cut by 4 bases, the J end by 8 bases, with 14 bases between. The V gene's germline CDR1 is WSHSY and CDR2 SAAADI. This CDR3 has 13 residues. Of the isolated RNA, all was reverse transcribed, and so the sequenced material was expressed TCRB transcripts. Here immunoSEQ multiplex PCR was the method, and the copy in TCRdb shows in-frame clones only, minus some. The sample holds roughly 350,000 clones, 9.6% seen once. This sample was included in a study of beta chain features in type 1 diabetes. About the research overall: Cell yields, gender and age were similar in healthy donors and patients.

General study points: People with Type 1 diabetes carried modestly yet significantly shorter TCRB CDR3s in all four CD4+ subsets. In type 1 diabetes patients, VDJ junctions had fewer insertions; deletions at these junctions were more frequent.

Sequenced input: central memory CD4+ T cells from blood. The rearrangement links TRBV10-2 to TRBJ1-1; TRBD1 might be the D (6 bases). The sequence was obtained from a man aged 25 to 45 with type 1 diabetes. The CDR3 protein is CASSGGRGTEAFF. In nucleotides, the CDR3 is TGCGCCAGCAGTGGGGGGAGGGGGACCGAAGCTTTCTTT.